This T cell receptor beta chain was obtained from a study of T cell clones after liver transplantation. Trimming cost V 5 bases and J 4 bases, with 12 bases left between them. In germline, CDR1 is SEHNR, CDR2 FQNEAQ (reference sequence). The CDR3 length is 14 residues. TCRdb's copy holds only in-frame clones and misses some; the assay was immunoSEQ multiplex PCR. This sample has tens of thousands of clones, with 70% to 75% found just once. This sequence was found in a human donor who received a liver transplant. The chain employs TRBV7-9 and TRBJ1-3; possible D gene TRBD1, 5 bases. The starting material was CD4+ T cells from blood, obtained before liver transplant. This CDR3 is CASSPLGAGNTIYF. CDR3 in DNA: TGTGCCAGCAGCCCCCTAGGGGCCGGAAACACCATATATTTT. The whole variable domain, filled in from reference TRBV7-9 and TRBJ1-3, reads DTGVSQNPRHKITKRGQNVTFRCDPISEHNRLYWYRQTLGQGPEFLTYFQNEAQLEKSRLLSDRFSAERPKGSFSTLEIQRTEQGDSAMYLCASSPLGAGNTIYFGEGSWLTVV.